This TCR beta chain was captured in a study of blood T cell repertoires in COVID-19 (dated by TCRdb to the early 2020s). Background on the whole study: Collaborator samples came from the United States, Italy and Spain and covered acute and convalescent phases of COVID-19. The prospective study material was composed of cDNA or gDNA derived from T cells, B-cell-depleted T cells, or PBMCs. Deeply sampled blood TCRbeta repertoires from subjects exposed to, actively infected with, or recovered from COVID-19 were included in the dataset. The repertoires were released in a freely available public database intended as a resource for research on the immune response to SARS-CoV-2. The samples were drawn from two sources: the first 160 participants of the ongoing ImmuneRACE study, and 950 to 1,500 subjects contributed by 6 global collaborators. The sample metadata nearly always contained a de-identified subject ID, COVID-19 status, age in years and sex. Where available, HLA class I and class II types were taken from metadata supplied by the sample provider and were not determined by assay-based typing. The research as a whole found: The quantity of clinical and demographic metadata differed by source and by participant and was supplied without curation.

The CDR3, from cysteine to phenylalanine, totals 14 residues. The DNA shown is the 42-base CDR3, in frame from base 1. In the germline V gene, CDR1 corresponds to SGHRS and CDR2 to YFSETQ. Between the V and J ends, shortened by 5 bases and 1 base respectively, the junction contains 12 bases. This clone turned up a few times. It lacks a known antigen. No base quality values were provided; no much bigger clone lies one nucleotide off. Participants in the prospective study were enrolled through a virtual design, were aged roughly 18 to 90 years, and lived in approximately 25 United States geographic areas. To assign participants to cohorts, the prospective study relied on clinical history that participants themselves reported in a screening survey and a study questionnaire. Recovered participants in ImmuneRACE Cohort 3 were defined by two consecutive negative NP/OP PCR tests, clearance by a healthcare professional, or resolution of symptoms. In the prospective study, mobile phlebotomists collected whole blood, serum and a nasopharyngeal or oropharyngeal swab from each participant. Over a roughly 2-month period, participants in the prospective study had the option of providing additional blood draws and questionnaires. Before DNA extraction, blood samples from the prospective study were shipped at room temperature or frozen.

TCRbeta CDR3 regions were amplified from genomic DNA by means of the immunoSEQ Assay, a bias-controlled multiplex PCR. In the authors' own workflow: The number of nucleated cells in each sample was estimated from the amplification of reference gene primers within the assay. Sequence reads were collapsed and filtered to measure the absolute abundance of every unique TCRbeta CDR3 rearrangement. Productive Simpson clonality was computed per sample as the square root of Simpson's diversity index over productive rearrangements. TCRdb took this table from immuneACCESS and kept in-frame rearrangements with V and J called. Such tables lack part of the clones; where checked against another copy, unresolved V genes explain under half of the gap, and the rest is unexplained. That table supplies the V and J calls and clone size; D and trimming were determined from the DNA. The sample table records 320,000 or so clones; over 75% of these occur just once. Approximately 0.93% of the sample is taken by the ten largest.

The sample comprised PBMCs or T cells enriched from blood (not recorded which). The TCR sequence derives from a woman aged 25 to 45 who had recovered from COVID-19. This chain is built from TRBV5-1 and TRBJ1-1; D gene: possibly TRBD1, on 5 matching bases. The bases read TGCGCCAGCAGTCTCGGGGGTGAGAACACTGAAGCTTTCTTT. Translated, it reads CASSLGGENTEAFF.